The 20 T cell receptor beta chains presented below share a single source sample, sequenced in a study of cytomegalovirus exposure and HLA in healthy donors. Amplification used 60 Vbeta primers and 13 Jbeta primers. Sequencing was performed with immunoSEQ multiplex PCR; in TCRdb, only in-frame clones are kept and a portion is missing. This sample has more than 100,000 clones; 80% occur once, and the top ten carry 0.2% to 0.25%. Source material: PBMCs. These TCRs come from a man aged 50-60 years in good health and CMV-seronegative.

The chain joins TRBV19 to TRBJ1-2, with TRBD1 matching 7 bases. From germline, CDR1 is LNHDA and CDR2 SQIVND (reference sequence). The CDR3 runs 13 residues. J was trimmed by 5 bases and V by 1 base; bases with no gene match: 1. The CDR3 coding sequence is TGTGCCAGTAGTATAGGGACAGGATATGGCTACACCTTC. Its translation is CASSIGTGYGYTF.

This clone was detected only a few times. This chain links TRBV25-1 with TRBJ1-2, with a weak D call TRBD1 (5 bases). In germline, CDR1 is MGHDK, CDR2 SYGVNS. Between the trimmed V and J ends, which lost 5 bases and 8 bases, there was a span of 15 bases. This CDR3 is built from 13 residues. CDR3 sequence (DNA): TGTGCCAGCAGTCCCCGGGGCGCGGGGGGCTACACCTTC. This codes for CASSPRGAGGYTF.

The rearrangement joins TRBV4-2 to TRBJ1-4, with 8 bases matching TRBD1. Germline CDR1 and CDR2: LGHNA and YNFKEQ. V was pared by 0 bases and J by 4 bases, with 4 bases of the junction left unmatched. The CDR3 consists of 16 residues. The CDR3 is CASSQDIGQGNEKLFF. In DNA, the CDR3 is TGTGCCAGCAGCCAAGATATCGGACAGGGTAATGAAAAACTGTTTTTT.

The J gene is TRBJ1-2, the V gene TRBV11-1; D is possibly TRBD1 (5 bases). From germline, CDR1 is SGHAT and CDR2 FQDESV (reference sequence). The CDR3 runs to 15 residues. V was trimmed by 5 bases and J by 8 bases, leaving 21 bases between them. CDR3 sequence (DNA): TGTGCCAGCAGCGAATATGGAATAGGGGCAGGGGGCTACACCTTC. Amino acid sequence: CASSEYGIGAGGYTF.

The chain joins TRBV10-3 to TRBJ2-5; tentatively, D is TRBD1 (6 bases). Germline assignment: CDR1 ENHRY and CDR2 SYGVKD. This CDR3 has 14 residues. With 3 bases removed from V and 2 bases from J, the gap between germline ends came to 10 bases. The CDR3, as DNA: TGTGCCATCAGTGACAACAGGGATCAAGAGACCCAGTACTTC. Its protein product is CAISDNRDQETQYF.

The V and J genes are TRBV7-2 and TRBJ2-2, with D possibly matching TRBD1 (5 bases). The germline V and J ends were trimmed by 2 bases and 7 bases, with 8 bases remaining between them. CDR3 size: 13 residues. The germline gives CDR1 SGHTA, CDR2 FQGNSA. CDR3 protein: CASSLIQDGELFF. CDR3 DNA: TGTGCCAGCAGCTTAATACAGGACGGGGAGCTGTTTTTT.

The chain has TRBV6-5 and TRBJ1-1, with D possibly being TRBD1 (5 bases). The CDR3 length is 14 residues. Germline V lookup: CDR1 MNHEY, CDR2 SVGAGI. V shed 8 bases and J shed 5 bases, with 18 bases lying between them. The CDR3 coding sequence is TGTGCCAGCTCCCTGGGGGGGGAAAAGACTGAAGCTTTCTTT. It specifies CASSLGGEKTEAFF.

This sequence joins TRBV13 and TRBJ1-6, with 8 bases fitting TRBD1. The trim removed 1 base at V and 0 bases at J, leaving 5 bases unmatched. The CDR3 has 18 residues. Germline V gene data show CDR1 as PRHDT and CDR2 as FYEKMQ (reference sequence). CDR3 sequence reads: CASSLEPGTGSYNSPLHF. DNA for the CDR3: TGTGCCAGCAGCTTAGAGCCGGGGACAGGCTCCTATAATTCACCCCTCCACTTT.

V and J are TRBV7-2 and TRBJ1-1, with TRBD1 identical over 7 bases. V lost 5 bases and J lost 1; bases outside the gene matches: 7. The CDR3 is 15 residues long. Germline CDR1 is SGHTA and CDR2 is FQGNSA. CDR3 nucleotides: TGTGCCAGCAGCCCTCAGGGGGGCGGGAACACTGAAGCTTTCTTT. Translating gives CASSPQGGGNTEAFF. The whole variable domain, filled in from reference TRBV7-2 and TRBJ1-1, reads GAGVSQSPSNKVTEKGKDVELRCDPISGHTALYWYRQSLGQGLEFLIYFQGNSAPDKSGLPSDRFSAERTGGSVSTLTIQRTQQEDSAVYLCASSPQGGGNTEAFFGQGTRLTVV.

The J gene is TRBJ2-1, the V gene TRBV7-3, with D unresolved. The CDR3 has 14 amino acids. Per the germline V gene, CDR1 is SGHTA and CDR2 is FQGTGA. V lost 2 bases and J lost 5, with 10 bases in between. CDR3 bases: TGTGCCAGCAGCTTACTTGCGATCCACAATGAGCAGTTCTTC. Its translation is CASSLLAIHNEQFF.

The chain joins TRBV11-3 to TRBJ2-6; no definite D call. The CDR3 runs 15 residues. The ends were cut back, 3 bases at V and 0 bases at J, with 6 bases in the middle. The germline V gene has CDR1 SGHNT and CDR2 YENEEA. The CDR3 DNA sequence: TGTGCCAGCAGCTTCGGTGGCTCTGGGGCCAACGTCCTGACTTTC. The encoded protein is CASSFGGSGANVLTF. The full variable domain, rest sourced from reference TRBV11-3 and TRBJ2-6, is EAGVVQSPRYKIIEKKQPVAFWCNPISGHNTLYWYLQNLGQGPELLIRYENEEAVDDSQLPKDRFSAERLKGVDSTLKIQPAELGDSAVYLCASSFGGSGANVLTFGAGSRLTVL.

The rearrangement links TRBV18 to TRBJ1-2, with D perhaps TRBD1 (5 bases). Germline-derived CDR1 and CDR2 are KGHSH and LQKENI. CDR3 size: 14 residues. The CDR3 DNA reads as TGTGTCACAGCTCCCGGGGGTAGAAGGAATGGCTACACCTTC. Amino acid sequence: CVTAPGGRRNGYTF.

The chain employs TRBV28 and TRBJ1-5; TRBD1 might be the D (5 bases). The ends were cut back, 6 bases at V and 2 bases at J, with 17 bases in the middle. CDR3 size: 16 residues. Germline V gene lookup returns CDR1 MDHEN and CDR2 SYDVKM. CDR3 region: CASRALQGLGNQPQHF. The CDR3, as DNA: TGTGCCAGCAGAGCTTTGCAGGGTCTGGGCAATCAGCCCCAGCATTTT.

The J gene is TRBJ2-7, the V gene TRBV2, with D possibly TRBD1 on 5 matching bases. The V end was cut by 5 bases, the J end by 2 bases, with 7 bases between. There are 12 residues in the CDR3. Germline V gene data show CDR1 as SNHLY and CDR2 as FYNNEI. The CDR3 bases are TGTGCCAGCAGTTCGACAGCCTACGAGCAGTACTTC. This encodes CASSSTAYEQYF.

V is TRBV19 and J is TRBJ2-3, with 10 bases fitting TRBD1. The CDR3 has 17 amino acids. Germline V gene sequence: CDR1 LNHDA, CDR2 SQIVND (reference sequence). Trimming removed 6 bases from V and 1 base from J; junction bases left unmatched: 10. The CDR3 sequence is CASSPFPGQGGTDTQYF. CDR3 DNA: TGTGCCAGTAGCCCTTTTCCCGGACAGGGGGGCACAGATACGCAGTATTTT. Combining the CDR3 with reference TRBV19 and TRBJ2-3 gives the whole variable domain DGGITQSPKYLFRKEGQNVTLSCEQNLNHDAMYWYRQDPGQGLRLIYYSQIVNDFQKGDIAEGYSVSREKKESFPLTVTSAQKNPTAFYLCASSPFPGQGGTDTQYFGPGTRLTVL.

Comment on this clone: One junction end disagrees with the germline gene, perhaps due to a read error. This chain connects TRBV9 to TRBJ1-1; maybe TRBD1 (5 bases). Germline V gene data show CDR1 as SGDLS and CDR2 as YYNGEE. There are 15 residues in the CDR3. As DNA, the CDR3 is TGTTCCAGCAGCGCCAAGGTGACAGAGAACACTGAAGCTTTCTTT. As protein: CSSSAKVTENTEAFF.

This clone was counted between two and nine times. This chain uses TRBV7-8 with TRBJ2-5, with a possible D match to TRBD1 (6 bases). This CDR3 contains 14 residues. Germline loops: CDR1 SGHVS, CDR2 FQNEAQ. Trimming removed 5 bases from V and 3 bases from J, with 13 bases in between. The CDR3 loop is CASSERGSEETQYF. CDR3 DNA sequence: TGTGCCAGCAGCGAGAGGGGGTCGGAAGAGACCCAGTACTTC.

There are a few counts of this clone. This rearrangement joins TRBV19 to TRBJ2-6; 7 nucleotides line up with TRBD1. J lost 0 bases, V lost 5 bases, and 4 bases had no gene match. The CDR3 is 16 residues long. The germline V gene encodes CDR1 LNHDA and CDR2 SQIVND (reference sequence). CDR3 residues: CASSPRTGSGANVLTF. The CDR3 DNA reads TGTGCCAGTAGTCCCAGGACAGGCTCTGGGGCCAACGTCCTGACTTTC.

Only a few counts were recorded for this clone. This chain joins TRBV30 and TRBJ1-3; 8 bases are shared with TRBD1. Germline trimming cut 3 bases from V and 4 bases from J; bases unmatched to any gene: 5. This CDR3 spans 14 amino acids. Germline CDR1 is GTSNPN and CDR2 is SVGIG (reference sequence). DNA for the CDR3: TGTGCCTGGAGCCCAGACAGGGGCGGAAACACCATATATTTT. Encoded protein: CAWSPDRGGNTIYF.

The V gene is TRBV27, the J gene TRBJ1-1; D is unresolved. The germline gives CDR1 MNHEY, CDR2 SMNVEV (reference sequence). This CDR3 spans 15 amino acids. Trimming took 2 bases from V and 1 from J, leaving 11 bases between them. Here the CDR3 reads CASSLEAFPNTEAFF. In nucleotides, the CDR3 is TGTGCCAGCAGTTTAGAGGCCTTTCCGAACACTGAAGCTTTCTTT.